The next 28 T cell receptor beta chains were all read from a single sample in a study of blood T cell repertoires in COVID-19. Clones were sequenced by immunoSEQ multiplex PCR, and TCRdb holds only the in-frame ones, with some missing. The repertoire holds more than 250,000 clones, with 75% to 90% as singletons. Sequenced sample: PBMCs or T cells enriched from blood (not recorded which). These receptors were taken from a young man who had recovered from COVID-19.

The genes are TRBV30 and TRBJ1-6; 7 bases line up with TRBD1. The CDR3 is 15 amino acids. The J segment lost 5 bases and the V segment lost 3 bases, leaving 7 bases of the junction unmatched. CDR1 is GTSNPN and CDR2 is SVGIG in the germline V gene (reference sequence). This chain's CDR3 is CAWRATGVDNSPLHF. CDR3 coding DNA: TGTGCCTGGAGAGCTACAGGGGTGGATAATTCACCCCTCCACTTT. Based on the CDR3 plus reference TRBV30 and TRBJ1-6, the full variable domain is SQTIHQWPATLVQPVGSPLSLECTVEGTSNPNLYWYRQAAGRGLQLLFYSVGIGQISSEVPQNLSASRPQDRQFILSSKKLLLSDSGFYLCAWRATGVDNSPLHFGNGTRLTVT.

The chain joins TRBV5-1 to TRBJ1-2; tentatively, D is TRBD1 (5 bases). CDR3 length: 14 residues. Trimming pared 4 bases from V and 1 base from J, leaving 11 bases between. The germline CDR1 and CDR2 sequences are SGHRS and YFSETQ. The CDR3 bases are TGCGCCAGCAGCATCACAGGAGATAACTATGGCTACACCTTC. Protein: CASSITGDNYGYTF.

This chain connects TRBV5-6 to TRBJ1-4; D uncertain. The V end was cut by 4 bases, the J end by 0 bases, with 16 bases between. Per the germline V gene, CDR1 is SGHDT and CDR2 is YYEEEE. This CDR3 region has 17 residues. DNA of the CDR3: TGTGCCAGCAGCCGTGCCCAGGTTTTTGCAACTAATGAAAAACTGTTTTTT. Translating it yields CASSRAQVFATNEKLFF.

The chain couples TRBV5-1 to TRBJ2-7; 8 bases are shared with TRBD1. The V gene's germline CDR1 is SGHRS and CDR2 YFSETQ. The CDR3 is made up of 14 amino acids. The V gene end was trimmed by 3 bases and the J gene end by 6 bases; junction bases not matched to a gene: 8. The DNA of the CDR3 is TGCGCCAGCAGCTCCGGGACAGGCCGTAGCGAGCAGTACTTC. Translated: CASSSGTGRSEQYF.

The chain uses TRBV11-1 and TRBJ1-1, with D perhaps TRBD1 (6 bases). In germline, CDR1 is SGHAT, CDR2 FQDESV (reference sequence). The V gene lost 5 bases and the J gene lost 4 bases, with 17 bases spanning the gap. The CDR3 is 15 amino acids. CDR3 sequence (DNA): TGTGCCAGCAGCCGAACGAAACAGGGAACCACTGAAGCTTTCTTT. Translating gives CASSRTKQGTTEAFF.

The CDR3 coding sequence is TGTGCCAGCAGCTTATTTCAGGGCTTCAATCAGCCCCAGCATTTT. It translates to CASSLFQGFNQPQHF. This chain connects TRBV7-2 to TRBJ1-5, with TRBD1 as a possible D gene (5 bases). The V and J ends lost 2 bases and 3 bases respectively, with 11 bases between them. This CDR3 has 15 residues. Germline CDR1 SGHTA, CDR2 FQGNSA.

The chain carries TRBV4-2 and TRBJ1-1; possibly TRBD1 for D (6 bases). This CDR3 contains 15 residues. V lost 5 bases, J lost 8 bases, and 21 bases lay in between. Germline values: CDR1 LGHNA, CDR2 YNFKEQ. Here the CDR3 reads CASSAVRGLAAEAFF. CDR3 in DNA: TGTGCCAGCAGCGCAGTCAGGGGACTAGCGGCGGAAGCTTTCTTT.

Written as DNA, the CDR3 is TGTGCCAGCAGGACGAACGGGGGGGCCAGCGAGACCCAGTACTTC. It codes for CASRTNGGASETQYF. The chain has TRBV6-5 and TRBJ2-5; the match to TRBD2 covers 8 bases. This CDR3 contains 15 residues. CDR1 MNHEY and CDR2 SVGAGI come from the germline V gene. Trimming at V came to 6 bases and at J to 5 bases, leaving 11 bases not matched to a gene.

The V call is TRBV6-1, the J call TRBJ1-6; 9 positions agree with TRBD1. V lost 3 bases, J lost 9 bases, and 3 bases stayed unmatched. The CDR3 runs 14 residues. CDR1 is MNHNS, CDR2 SASEGT, per germline. This chain's CDR3 is CASSEGQGSSPLHF. CDR3 coding DNA: TGTGCCAGCAGTGAGGGACAGGGTAGTTCACCCCTCCACTTT.

The chain links TRBV7-2 to TRBJ2-3, with 10 bases identical to TRBD2. The junction had 2 bases not matched to a gene; V was cut back by 2 bases and J by 3 bases. The CDR3 sequence is 15 residues long. Germline V gives CDR1 SGHTA, CDR2 FQGNSA. CDR3 residues: CASSLLGLATDTQYF. CDR3 coding DNA: TGTGCCAGCAGCTTACTGGGACTAGCGACAGATACGCAGTATTTT.

CDR3 nucleotides: TGCAGCGTTGGGAGGGGCCTTAGCTCCTACGAGCAGTACTTC. As protein: CSVGRGLSSYEQYF. The rearrangement links TRBV29-1 to TRBJ2-7; TRBD2 is a possible D gene (6 bases). The CDR3 runs 14 residues. CDR1 is SQVTM and CDR2 is ANQGSEA in the germline V gene. V was pared by 4 bases and J by 0 bases, with 13 bases between.

The gene calls are TRBV7-8 and TRBJ1-3, with D unresolved. Trimming removed 3 bases from V and 0 bases from J, with 12 bases in between. CDR3 size: 16 residues. CDR1 and CDR2 from the germline V gene are SGHVS and FQNEAQ. The CDR3: CASSLLSQASGNTIYF. DNA of the CDR3: TGTGCCAGCAGCTTGTTGTCCCAGGCCTCTGGAAACACCATATATTTT.

The chain couples TRBV30 to TRBJ1-5, with 8 nucleotides matching TRBD1. The V segment lost 4 bases and the J segment 2 bases; nucleotides outside the gene matches: 7. CDR3 size: 15 residues. The V gene's germline CDR1 is GTSNPN and CDR2 SVGIG (reference sequence). CDR3 in amino acids: CAWTPRGRGNQPQHF. The DNA for the CDR3 is TGTGCCTGGACCCCCAGGGGGCGAGGCAATCAGCCCCAGCATTTT.

The rearrangement joins TRBV23-1 to TRBJ1-2, with D unresolved. TRBV23-1 is labeled an ORF, and its function is uncertain. V lost 0 bases and J 3 bases, leaving 11 bases between the germline ends. The CDR3 consists of 15 residues. Written as DNA, the CDR3 is TGCGCCAGCAGTCAATCGAGAAGGGAGTACTATGGCTACACCTTC. It yields the protein CASSQSRREYYGYTF.

The chain employs TRBV9 and TRBJ2-1; D is unresolved. V was pared by 4 bases and J by 4 bases, with 15 bases between. The CDR3 totals 15 residues. Per the germline V gene, CDR1 is SGDLS and CDR2 is YYNGEE. CDR3 loop: CASSSPPGSYNEQFF. The CDR3, as DNA: TGTGCCAGCAGCTCACCCCCCGGGTCTTACAATGAGCAGTTCTTC.

This clone came up once. This chain connects TRBV7-9 to TRBJ2-5, with 7 bases that match TRBD1. J was trimmed by 5 bases and V by 5 bases; bases with no gene match: 8. This CDR3 region has 14 residues. CDR1 and CDR2 (germline): SEHNR, FQNEAQ (reference sequence). The CDR3 DNA follows: TGTGCCAGCAGCCTCATAGAACAGGGGGAGACCCAGTACTTC. This translates into CASSLIEQGETQYF.

The rearrangement uses TRBV4-1 and TRBJ2-3, with TRBD2 as a possible D gene (5 bases). The ends were cut back, 4 bases at V and 0 bases at J, with 14 bases in the middle. The CDR3 loop spans 16 amino acids. Looked up from germline, CDR1 is MGHRA and CDR2 is YSYEKL. This CDR3 reads CASSPARRASTDTQYF. The CDR3 DNA follows: TGCGCCAGCAGCCCGGCGAGGCGGGCTAGCACAGATACGCAGTATTTT.

Here the CDR3 reads CASSLAGFASYQETQYF. CDR3 coding DNA: TGTGCCAGCAGCTTGGCCGGTTTTGCGAGTTACCAAGAGACCCAGTACTTC. V is TRBV5-8 and J is TRBJ2-5; no firm D call. The CDR3 runs 17 residues. Germline V CDR1 and CDR2: SGHTS, YDEGEE. Deletions cut 0 bases from V and 0 bases from J, with 15 bases between.

The gene calls are TRBV2 and TRBJ1-1; possible D gene TRBD1, 6 bases. Looked up from germline, CDR1 is SNHLY and CDR2 is FYNNEI. The CDR3 sequence is 14 residues long. Trimming stripped 5 bases from V and 1 base from J, with 11 bases between. The CDR3, as DNA: TGTGCCAGCAGTAAGGGACAACGGAACACTGAAGCTTTCTTT. Translating it yields CASSKGQRNTEAFF.

The chain links TRBV28 to TRBJ2-1; no clear D gene. Germline-derived CDR1 and CDR2 are MDHEN and SYDVKM. Trimming shortened V by 7 bases and J by 0 bases, and 7 bases separated the two germline ends. CDR3 length: 13 residues. The CDR3: CASMRNSYNEQFF. The CDR3 coding sequence is TGTGCCAGCATGAGGAACTCCTACAATGAGCAGTTCTTC.

The rearrangement links TRBV3-1 (or the pseudogene TRBV3-2) to TRBJ2-5; no firm D call. V lost 2 bases, J lost 2 bases, and 3 bases lay in between. The CDR3 sequence is 12 residues long. Looked up from germline, CDR1 is LGHDT and CDR2 is YNNKEL (reference sequence). DNA for the CDR3: TGTGCCAGCAGCCAACAACAAGAGACCCAGTACTTC. Translating it yields CASSQQQETQYF.

The gene calls are TRBV5-1 and TRBJ2-1, with TRBD2 matching 11 bases. The germline V gene encodes CDR1 SGHRS and CDR2 YFSETQ. CDR3 size: 17 residues. The trim removed 2 bases at V and 4 bases at J, leaving 8 bases unmatched. The CDR3 nucleotides read TGCGCCAGCAGCTTTGGGCTAGCGGGGGGAGGTTACAATGAGCAGTTCTTC. Translation gives CASSFGLAGGGYNEQFF.

The chain joins TRBV27 to TRBJ2-6; unclear D gene. The CDR3 runs 15 residues. Germline values: CDR1 MNHEY, CDR2 SMNVEV (reference sequence). Trimming shortened V by 5 bases and J by 0 bases, and 8 bases separated the two germline ends. The DNA for the CDR3 is TGTGCCAGCAGTCTCGGTACCTCTGGGGCCAACGTCCTGACTTTC. Amino acids: CASSLGTSGANVLTF. The entire variable domain, with the rest obtained from reference TRBV27 and TRBJ2-6, is as follows: EAQVTQNPRYLITVTGKKLTVTCSQNMNHEYMSWYRQDPGLGLRQIYYSMNVEVTDKGDVPEGYKVSRKEKRNFPLILESPSPNQTSLYFCASSLGTSGANVLTFGAGSRLTVL.

The V gene is TRBV18, the J gene TRBJ1-1; D is unresolved. V gave up 5 bases and J gave up 2 bases, with 15 bases separating them. This CDR3 is built from 15 residues. Germline assignment: CDR1 KGHSH and CDR2 LQKENI. The CDR3 nucleotides are TGTGCCAGCTCAACTCAAAAAGGGAGTAACACTGAAGCTTTCTTT. As protein: CASSTQKGSNTEAFF.

V and J are TRBV29-1 and TRBJ2-7, with 8 nucleotides matching TRBD2. Germline CDR1 and CDR2: SQVTM and ANQGSEA. The CDR3 loop spans 13 amino acids. The ends lost 6 bases at V and 3 bases at J; junction bases unmatched: 7. CDR3 region: CSVSLSGGYEQYF. The CDR3 DNA follows: TGCAGCGTGTCCCTGAGCGGGGGCTACGAGCAGTACTTC.

This clone has only a few counts. V usage is TRBV2 and J usage is TRBJ1-5, with TRBD1 matching over 10 bases. This CDR3 has 16 residues. CDR1 is SNHLY and CDR2 is FYNNEI in the germline V gene. Trimming cost V 5 bases and J 2 bases; bases outside gene matches: 6. CDR3 in DNA: TGTGCCAGCAGTCCGACAGGGGGCTGGGGCAATCAGCCCCAGCATTTT. This translates into CASSPTGGWGNQPQHF.

The gene calls are TRBV9 and TRBJ2-3, with TRBD2 matching over 8 bases. CDR3 size: 15 residues. Unmatched junction bases numbered 4, after V lost 0 bases and J lost 4 bases. Germline V gene data show CDR1 as SGDLS and CDR2 as YYNGEE. CDR3 amino acids: CASSVAGGGSDTQYF. The CDR3 bases are TGTGCCAGCAGCGTAGCCGGCGGGGGGTCAGATACGCAGTATTTT.

This chain links TRBV30 with TRBJ2-2; D may be TRBD1 (6 bases). CDR1 and CDR2 (germline): GTSNPN, SVGIG (reference sequence). V lost 8 bases and J lost 4, with 17 bases in between. The CDR3 covers 14 residues. CDR3 sequence (DNA): TGTGCCCGAGGGCAGGGGTTAAGCACCGGGGAGCTGTTTTTT. It is translated as CARGQGLSTGELFF. The whole variable domain, remainder taken from reference TRBV30 and TRBJ2-2, is SQTIHQWPATLVQPVGSPLSLECTVEGTSNPNLYWYRQAAGRGLQLLFYSVGIGQISSEVPQNLSASRPQDRQFILSSKKLLLSDSGFYLCARGQGLSTGELFFGEGSRLTVL.